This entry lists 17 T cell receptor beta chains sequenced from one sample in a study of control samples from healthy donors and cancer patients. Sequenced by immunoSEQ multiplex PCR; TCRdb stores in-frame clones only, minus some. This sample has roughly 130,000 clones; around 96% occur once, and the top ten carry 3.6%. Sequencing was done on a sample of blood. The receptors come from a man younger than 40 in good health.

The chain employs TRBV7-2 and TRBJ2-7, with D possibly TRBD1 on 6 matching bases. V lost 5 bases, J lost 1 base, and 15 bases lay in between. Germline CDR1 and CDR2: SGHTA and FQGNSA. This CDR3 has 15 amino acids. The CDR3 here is CASSNLDSHSYEQYF. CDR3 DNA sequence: TGTGCCAGCAGCAACCTGGACAGCCATTCCTACGAGCAGTACTTC.

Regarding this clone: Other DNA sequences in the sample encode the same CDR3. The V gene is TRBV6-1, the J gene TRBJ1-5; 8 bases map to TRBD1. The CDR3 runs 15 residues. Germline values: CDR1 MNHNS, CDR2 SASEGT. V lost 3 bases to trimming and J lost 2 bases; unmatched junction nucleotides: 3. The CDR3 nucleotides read TGTGCCAGCAGTGAGGCAGGGGGCCGCAATCAGCCCCAGCATTTT. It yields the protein CASSEAGGRNQPQHF.

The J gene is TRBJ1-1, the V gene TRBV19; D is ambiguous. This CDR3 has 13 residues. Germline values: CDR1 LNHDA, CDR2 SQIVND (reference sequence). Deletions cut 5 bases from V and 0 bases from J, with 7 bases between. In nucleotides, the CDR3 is TGTGCCAGTAGTTTGTGGATGAACACTGAAGCTTTCTTT. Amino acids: CASSLWMNTEAFF.

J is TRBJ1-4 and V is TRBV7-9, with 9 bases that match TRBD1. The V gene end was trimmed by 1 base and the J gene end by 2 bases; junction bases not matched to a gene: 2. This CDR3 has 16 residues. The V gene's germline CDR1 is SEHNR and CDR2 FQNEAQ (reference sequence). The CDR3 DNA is TGTGCCAGCAGCTTAGGGGACAGGGTGACTAATGAAAAACTGTTTTTT. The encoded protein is CASSLGDRVTNEKLFF.

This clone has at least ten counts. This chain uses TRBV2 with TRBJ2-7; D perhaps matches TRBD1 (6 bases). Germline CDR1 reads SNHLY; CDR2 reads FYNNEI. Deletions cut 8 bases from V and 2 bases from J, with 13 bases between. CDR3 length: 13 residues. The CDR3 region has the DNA TGTGCCAGCGGGGGCGCAGGGGCCTACGAGCAGTACTTC. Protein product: CASGGAGAYEQYF.

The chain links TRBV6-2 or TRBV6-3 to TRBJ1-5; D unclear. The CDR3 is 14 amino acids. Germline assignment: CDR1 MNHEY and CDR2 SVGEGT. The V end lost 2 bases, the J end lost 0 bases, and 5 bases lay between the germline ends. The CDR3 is CASSYVISNQPQHF. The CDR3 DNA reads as TGTGCCAGCAGTTACGTCATTAGCAATCAGCCCCAGCATTTT.

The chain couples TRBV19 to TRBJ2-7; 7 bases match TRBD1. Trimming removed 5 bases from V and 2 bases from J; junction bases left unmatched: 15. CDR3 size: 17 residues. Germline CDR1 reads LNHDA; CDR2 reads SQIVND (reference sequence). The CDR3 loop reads CASSRRPQGIVPYEQYF. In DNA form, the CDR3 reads TGTGCCAGTAGTCGCCGCCCACAGGGGATTGTGCCCTACGAGCAGTACTTC.

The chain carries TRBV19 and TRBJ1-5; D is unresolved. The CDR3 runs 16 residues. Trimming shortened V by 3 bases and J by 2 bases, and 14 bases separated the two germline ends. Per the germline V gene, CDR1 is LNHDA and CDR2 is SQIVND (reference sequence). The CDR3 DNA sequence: TGTGCCAGTAGTATCCTGGCTGGGTCAGGCAATCAGCCCCAGCATTTT. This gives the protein CASSILAGSGNQPQHF.

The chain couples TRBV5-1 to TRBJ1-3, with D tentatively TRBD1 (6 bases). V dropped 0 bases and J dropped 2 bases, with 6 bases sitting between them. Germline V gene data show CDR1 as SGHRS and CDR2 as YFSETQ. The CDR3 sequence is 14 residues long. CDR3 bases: TGCGCCAGCAGCTTGGGGACAGCTGGAAACACCATATATTTT. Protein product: CASSLGTAGNTIYF.

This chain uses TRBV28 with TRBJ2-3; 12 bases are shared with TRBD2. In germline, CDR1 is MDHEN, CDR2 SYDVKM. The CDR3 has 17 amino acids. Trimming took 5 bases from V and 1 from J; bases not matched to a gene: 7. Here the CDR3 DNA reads TGTGCCAGCAGTCAAACTAGCGGGGGGCCCGGCACAGATACGCAGTATTTT. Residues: CASSQTSGGPGTDTQYF.

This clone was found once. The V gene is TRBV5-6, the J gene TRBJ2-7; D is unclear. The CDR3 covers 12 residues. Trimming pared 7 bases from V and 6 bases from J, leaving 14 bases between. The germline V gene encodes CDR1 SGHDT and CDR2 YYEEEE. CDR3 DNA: TGTGCCAGCCGATTTTGGAATTCCGAGCAGTACTTC. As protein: CASRFWNSEQYF. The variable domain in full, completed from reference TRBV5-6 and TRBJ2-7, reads DAGVTQSPTHLIKTRGQQVTLRCSPKSGHDTVSWYQQALGQGPQFIFQYYEEEERQRGNFPDRFSGHQFPNYSSELNVNALLLGDSALYLCASRFWNSEQYFGPGTRLTVT.

CDR3 in DNA: TGCAGCGTTGAGTTCGGGGTGAACACCGGGGAGCTGTTTTTT. Translating gives CSVEFGVNTGELFF. V gene TRBV29-1 combines with J gene TRBJ2-2, with D possibly matching TRBD2 (5 bases). The CDR3 is 14 amino acids. Germline values: CDR1 SQVTM, CDR2 ANQGSEA. V gave up 3 bases and J gave up 1 base, with 9 bases separating them.

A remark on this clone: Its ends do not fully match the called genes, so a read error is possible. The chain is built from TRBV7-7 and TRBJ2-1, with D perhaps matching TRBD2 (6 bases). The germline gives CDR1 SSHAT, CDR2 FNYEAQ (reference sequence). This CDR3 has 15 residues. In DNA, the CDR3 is TGTGCTAGCAGCTTAAACTGGGAGGTCTACAATGAGCAGTTCTTC. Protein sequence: CASSLNWEVYNEQFF.

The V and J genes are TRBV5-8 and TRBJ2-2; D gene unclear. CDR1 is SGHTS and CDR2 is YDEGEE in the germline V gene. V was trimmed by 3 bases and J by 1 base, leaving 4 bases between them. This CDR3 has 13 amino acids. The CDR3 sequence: CASSSGNTGELFF. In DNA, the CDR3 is TGTGCCAGCAGCTCTGGGAACACCGGGGAGCTGTTTTTT.

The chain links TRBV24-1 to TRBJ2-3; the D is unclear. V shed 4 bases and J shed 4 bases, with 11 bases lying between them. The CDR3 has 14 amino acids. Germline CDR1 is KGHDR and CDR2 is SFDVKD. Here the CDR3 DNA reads TGTGCCACCAGTGACGGGTTCTATTCAGATACGCAGTATTTT. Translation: CATSDGFYSDTQYF.

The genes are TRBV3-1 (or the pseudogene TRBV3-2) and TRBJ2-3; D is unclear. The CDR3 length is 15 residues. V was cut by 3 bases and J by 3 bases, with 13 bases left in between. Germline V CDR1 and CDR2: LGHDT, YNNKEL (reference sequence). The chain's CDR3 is CASSQGWGPTDTQYF. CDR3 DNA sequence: TGTGCCAGCAGCCAGGGCTGGGGTCCTACAGATACGCAGTATTTT.

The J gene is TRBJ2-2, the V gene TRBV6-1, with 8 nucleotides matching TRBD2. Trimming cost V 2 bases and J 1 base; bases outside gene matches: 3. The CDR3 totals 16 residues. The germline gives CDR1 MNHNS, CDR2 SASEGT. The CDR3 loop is CASSEFAGGNTGELFF. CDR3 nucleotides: TGTGCCAGCAGTGAATTTGCGGGGGGGAACACCGGGGAGCTGTTTTTT.